This T cell receptor beta chain was identified in a study of blood T cell repertoires in COVID-19. Study-wide background: In each case, the material was cDNA or gDNA derived from T cells, B-cell-depleted T cells, or PBMCs.

The CDR3 covers 16 residues. Trimming cost V 5 bases and J 5 bases; bases outside gene matches: 9. The germline V gene encodes CDR1 SGHTA and CDR2 FQGNSA. Exposed enrollees encountered a COVID-19 case at some point within 2 weeks before study entry. Some clones are missing from TCRdb's copy, which holds only in-frame ones; the method was immunoSEQ multiplex PCR. The repertoire holds about 150,000 clones, with around 87% as singletons. The sequence was obtained from a woman between 40 and 55 years old who had been exposed to COVID-19. The chain combines TRBV7-2 with TRBJ2-3; 11 positions match TRBD1. The sample consisted of PBMCs or T cells enriched from blood (not recorded which). This CDR3 is CASSKRDRGTLDTQYF. In DNA, the CDR3 is TGTGCCAGCAGCAAGAGGGACAGGGGGACTTTAGATACGCAGTATTTT.